The following is a T cell receptor beta chain sequence with its context. This specimen comes from a study of blood T cell repertoires in COVID-19. As for the study in general: Samples representing acute and convalescent COVID-19 were sourced from the United States, Italy and Spain.

The germline gives CDR1 ENHRY, CDR2 SYGVKD. The CDR3 spans 16 residues. J gave up 1 base and V 5 bases, and 7 bases lay outside the gene matches. As handled by the study authors: Amplification with reference gene primers provided the estimates of nucleated cell counts. Sequencing was performed with immunoSEQ multiplex PCR; in TCRdb, only in-frame clones are kept and a portion is missing. V and J calls and clone size are as listed in that table; D and trimming were resolved from the DNA. The sample carries a few hundred thousand clones, around 89% recorded once. The chain links TRBV10-3 to TRBJ1-2, with TRBD1 matching over 10 bases. The sequencing sample was made of peripheral blood. The TCR comes from a woman between 25 and 40 years old with COVID-19, enrolled during active disease. In nucleotides, the CDR3 is TGTGCCATCAGTTCGACAGGGGGCGCATTTAACTATGGCTACACCTTC. Its translation is CAISSTGGAFNYGYTF.